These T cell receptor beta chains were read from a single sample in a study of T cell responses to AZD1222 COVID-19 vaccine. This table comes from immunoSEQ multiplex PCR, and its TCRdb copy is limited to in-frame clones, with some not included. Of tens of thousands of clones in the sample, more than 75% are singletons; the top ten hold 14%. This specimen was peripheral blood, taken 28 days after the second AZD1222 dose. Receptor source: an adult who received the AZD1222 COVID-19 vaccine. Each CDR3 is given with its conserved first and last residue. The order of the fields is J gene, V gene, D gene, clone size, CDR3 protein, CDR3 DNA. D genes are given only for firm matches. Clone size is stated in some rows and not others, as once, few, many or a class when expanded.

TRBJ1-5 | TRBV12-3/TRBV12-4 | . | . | CASRWGDAQPQHF | TGTGCCAGCAGATGGGGGGATGCGCAGCCCCAGCATTTT
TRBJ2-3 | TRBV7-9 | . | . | CASSPMRTREADTQYF | TGTGCCAGCAGCCCCATGAGGACCCGCGAGGCAGATACGCAGTATTTT
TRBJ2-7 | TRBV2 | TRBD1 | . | CASSVRGQARQYF | TGTGCCAGCAGTGTCCGGGGACAGGCAAGGCAGTACTTC
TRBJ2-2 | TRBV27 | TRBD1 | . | CASSWGQANGELFF | TGTGCCAGCAGTTGGGGACAGGCTAACGGGGAGCTGTTTTTT
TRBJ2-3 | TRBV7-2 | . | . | CASSLAGRRTDTQYF | TGTGCCAGCAGCCTAGCCGGGCGTCGCACAGATACGCAGTATTTT
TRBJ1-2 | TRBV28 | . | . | CATHLGAANYGYTF | TGTGCCACCCATCTGGGGGCCGCTAACTATGGCTACACCTTC
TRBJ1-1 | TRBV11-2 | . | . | CASSFPTGEAFF | TGTGCCAGCAGCTTCCCGACAGGCGAAGCTTTCTTT
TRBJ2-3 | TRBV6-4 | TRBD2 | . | CASSAQPGGDTQYF | TGTGCCAGCAGTGCCCAACCGGGGGGAGATACGCAGTATTTT
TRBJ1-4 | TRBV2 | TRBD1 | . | CASIQGVGSEKLFF | TGTGCCAGCATACAGGGGGTAGGGAGTGAAAAACTGTTTTTT
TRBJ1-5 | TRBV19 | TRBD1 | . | CASSIYRGRNQPQHF | TGTGCCAGTAGTATCTACAGGGGTCGCAATCAGCCCCAGCATTTT
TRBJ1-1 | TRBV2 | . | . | CASRAAGTEAFF | TGTGCCAGCAGGGCAGCGGGAACTGAAGCTTTCTTT
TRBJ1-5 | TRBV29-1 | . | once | CSTSNSNQPQHF | TGCAGCACCTCCAATAGCAATCAGCCCCAGCATTTT
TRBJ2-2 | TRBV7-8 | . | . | CASSPRPSLNTGELFF | TGTGCCAGCAGCCCTAGACCGTCCCTGAACACCGGGGAGCTGTTTTTT
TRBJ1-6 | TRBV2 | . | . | CASREGVVHNSPLHF | TGTGCCAGCAGGGAAGGTGTTGTCCATAATTCACCCCTCCACTTT
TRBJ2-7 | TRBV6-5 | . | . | CASSYSWDLPSWF | TGTGCCAGCAGTTACTCCTGGGACTTGCCTAGTTGGTTC
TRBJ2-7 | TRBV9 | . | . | CASSAQDLSYEQYF | TGTGCCAGCAGCGCCCAGGACCTCTCCTACGAGCAGTACTTC
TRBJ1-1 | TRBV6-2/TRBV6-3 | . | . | CASSSARDAFF | TGTGCCAGCAGTTCGGCACGGGACGCTTTCTTT
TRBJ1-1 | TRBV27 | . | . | CASSLVPNTEAFF | TGTGCCAGCAGTTTGGTACCGAACACTGAAGCTTTCTTT
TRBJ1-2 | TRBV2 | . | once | CASSEAGRVYGYTF | TGTGCCAGCAGTGAAGCGGGCAGGGTCTATGGCTACACCTTC
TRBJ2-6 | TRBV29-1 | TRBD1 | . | CSVGDRGINVLTF | TGCAGCGTTGGGGACAGGGGAATCAACGTCCTGACTTTC
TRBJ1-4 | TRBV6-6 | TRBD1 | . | CASWGGQGRLFF | TGTGCCAGCTGGGGGGGACAGGGGAGACTGTTTTTT
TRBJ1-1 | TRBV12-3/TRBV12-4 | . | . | CASSFLDEAFF | TGTGCCAGCAGTTTTCTGGATGAAGCTTTCTTT
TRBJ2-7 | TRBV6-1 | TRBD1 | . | CASSESHRGYEQYF | TGTGCCAGCAGTGAATCGCACAGGGGTTACGAGCAGTACTTC
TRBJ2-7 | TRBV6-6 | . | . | CATRTGRNSYEQYF | TGTGCCACCCGTACGGGACGGAACTCCTACGAGCAGTACTTC
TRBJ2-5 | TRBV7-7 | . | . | CASSLDPGGPGGTQYF | TGTGCTAGCAGCTTGGACCCCGGGGGGCCCGGGGGGACCCAGTACTTC
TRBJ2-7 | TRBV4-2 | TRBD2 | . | CASSQDPTSGGPYEQYF | TGTGCCAGCAGCCAAGATCCGACTAGCGGGGGGCCTTACGAGCAGTACTTC
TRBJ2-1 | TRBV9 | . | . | CASSARGSPVVDEQFF | TGTGCCAGCAGCGCAAGGGGGTCACCGGTTGTGGATGAGCAGTTCTTC
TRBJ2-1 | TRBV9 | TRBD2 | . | CASSVLGGSSYNEQFF | TGTGCCAGCAGCGTCCTAGGCGGGAGCTCCTACAATGAGCAGTTCTTC
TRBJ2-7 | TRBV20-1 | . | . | CSASISPRTYEQYF | TGCAGTGCTAGTATCTCTCCCCGGACCTACGAGCAGTACTTC
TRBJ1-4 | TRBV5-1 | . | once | CASSLGTGLQEKLFF | TGCGCCAGCAGCTTGGGCACAGGGCTGCAAGAAAAACTGTTTTTT
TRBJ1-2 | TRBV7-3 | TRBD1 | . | CASSRDSNYGYTF | TGTGCCAGCAGCCGGGACAGTAACTATGGCTACACCTTC
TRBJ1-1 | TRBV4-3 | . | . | CASSQDSRTPEAFF | TGCGCCAGCAGCCAAGATTCGAGGACCCCTGAAGCTTTCTTT
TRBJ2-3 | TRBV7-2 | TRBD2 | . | CASSLSGLVSDTQYF | TGTGCCAGCAGCTTAAGTGGACTAGTGTCAGATACGCAGTATTTT
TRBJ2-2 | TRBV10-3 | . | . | CAISDREPGELFF | TGTGCCATCAGTGACAGGGAACCCGGGGAGCTGTTTTTT
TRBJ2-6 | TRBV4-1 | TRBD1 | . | CASSQEQGAGANVLTF | TGCGCCAGCAGCCAAGAACAGGGGGCTGGGGCCAACGTCCTGACTTTC
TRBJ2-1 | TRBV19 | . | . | CASSTWGNEQFF | TGTGCCAGTAGCACTTGGGGGAATGAGCAGTTCTTC
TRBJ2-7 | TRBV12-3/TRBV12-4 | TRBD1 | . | CASRRGQGYEQYF | TGTGCCAGCAGGCGGGGACAGGGCTACGAGCAGTACTTC
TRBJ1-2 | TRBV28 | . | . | CASSLDLYGYTF | TGTGCCAGCAGCCTCGACCTATATGGCTACACCTTC
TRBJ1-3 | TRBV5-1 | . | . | CASSLSPEGNTIYF | TGCGCCAGCAGCTTGTCCCCGGAAGGAAACACCATATATTTT
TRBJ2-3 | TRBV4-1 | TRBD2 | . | CASSQARLAGVRADTQYF | TGCGCCAGCAGCCAAGCTAGACTAGCGGGGGTTAGGGCAGATACGCAGTATTTT